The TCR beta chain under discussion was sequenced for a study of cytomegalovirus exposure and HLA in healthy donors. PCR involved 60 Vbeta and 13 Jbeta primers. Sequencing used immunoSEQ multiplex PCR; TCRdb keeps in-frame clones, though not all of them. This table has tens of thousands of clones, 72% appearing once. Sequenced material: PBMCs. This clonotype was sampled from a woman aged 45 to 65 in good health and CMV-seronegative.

DNA for the CDR3: TGTGCCAGCAGTGCGCTAGCGGGAGTCAATGAGCAGTTCTTC. This gives the protein CASSALAGVNEQFF. The V call is TRBV2, the J call TRBJ2-1; the match to TRBD2 covers 10 bases. CDR1 and CDR2 from the germline V gene are SNHLY and FYNNEI. After removal of 4 bases from V and 6 bases from J, the junction contained 3 bases not matched to a gene. The length of the CDR3 is 14 residues.